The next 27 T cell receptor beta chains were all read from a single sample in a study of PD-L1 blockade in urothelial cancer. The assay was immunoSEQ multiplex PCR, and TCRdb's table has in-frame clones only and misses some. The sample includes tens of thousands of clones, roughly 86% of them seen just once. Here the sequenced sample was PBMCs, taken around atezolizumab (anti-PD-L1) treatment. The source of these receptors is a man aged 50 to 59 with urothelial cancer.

For the CDR3, the DNA is TGCGCCAGCAGCTTGGATGGCAGGTCTAATTCACCCCTCCACTTT. This translates into CASSLDGRSNSPLHF. The gene calls are TRBV5-1 and TRBJ1-6; D unclear. This CDR3 region has 15 residues. The V end was cut by 0 bases, the J end by 6 bases, with 10 bases between. Germline CDR1 and CDR2: SGHRS and YFSETQ.

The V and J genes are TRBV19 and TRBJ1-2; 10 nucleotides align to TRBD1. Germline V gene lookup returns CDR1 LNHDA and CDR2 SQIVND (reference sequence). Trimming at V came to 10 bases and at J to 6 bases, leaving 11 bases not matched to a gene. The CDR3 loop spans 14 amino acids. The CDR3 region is CATSRDRGKDGYTF. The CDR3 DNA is TGTGCCACTTCTAGGGACAGGGGAAAAGATGGCTACACCTTC.

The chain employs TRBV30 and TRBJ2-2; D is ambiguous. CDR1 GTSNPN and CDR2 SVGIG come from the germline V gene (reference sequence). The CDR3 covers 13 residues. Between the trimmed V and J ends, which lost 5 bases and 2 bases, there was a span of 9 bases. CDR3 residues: CAWPSSNTGELFF. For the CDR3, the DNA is TGTGCCTGGCCTTCGTCTAACACCGGGGAGCTGTTTTTT.

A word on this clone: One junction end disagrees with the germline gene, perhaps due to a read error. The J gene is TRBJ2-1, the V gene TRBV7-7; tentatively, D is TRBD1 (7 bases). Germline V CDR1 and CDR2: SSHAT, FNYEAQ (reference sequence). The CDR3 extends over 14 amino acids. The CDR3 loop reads CASSLAAAGQEQFF. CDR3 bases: TGTGCTAGCAGCTTAGCGGCGGCGGGACAGGAGCAGTTCTTC.

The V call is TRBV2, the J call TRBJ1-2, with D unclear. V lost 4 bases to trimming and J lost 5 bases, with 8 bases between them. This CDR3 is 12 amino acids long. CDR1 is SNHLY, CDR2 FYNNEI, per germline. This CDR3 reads CASSGLRYGYTF. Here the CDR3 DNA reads TGTGCCAGCAGTGGATTGAGATATGGCTACACCTTC.

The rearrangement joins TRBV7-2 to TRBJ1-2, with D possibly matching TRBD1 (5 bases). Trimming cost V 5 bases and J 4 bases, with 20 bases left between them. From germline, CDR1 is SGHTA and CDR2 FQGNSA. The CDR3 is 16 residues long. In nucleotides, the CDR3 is TGTGCCAGCAGCCTGTATGGACATCGTCTCCTCTATGGCTACACCTTC. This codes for CASSLYGHRLLYGYTF.

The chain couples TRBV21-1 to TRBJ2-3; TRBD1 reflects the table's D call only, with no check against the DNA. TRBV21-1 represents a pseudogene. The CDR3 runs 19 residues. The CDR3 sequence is CASSKRLHRYRDLTDTQYF. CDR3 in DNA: TGTGCCAGCAGCAAAAGACTCCATAGGTACAGGGATCTCACAGATACGCAGTATTTT.

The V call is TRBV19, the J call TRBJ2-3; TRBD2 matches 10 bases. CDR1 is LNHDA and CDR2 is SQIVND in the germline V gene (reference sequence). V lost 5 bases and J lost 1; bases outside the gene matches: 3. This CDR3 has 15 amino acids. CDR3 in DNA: TGTGCCAGTAGTTTAACTAGCGGGGGCACAGATACGCAGTATTTT. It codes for CASSLTSGGTDTQYF.

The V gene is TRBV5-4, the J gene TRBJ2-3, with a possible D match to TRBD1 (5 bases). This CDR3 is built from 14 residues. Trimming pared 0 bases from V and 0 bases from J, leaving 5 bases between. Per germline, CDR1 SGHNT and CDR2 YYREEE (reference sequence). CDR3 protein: CASSLAGSTDTQYF. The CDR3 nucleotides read TGTGCCAGCAGCTTGGCAGGGAGCACAGATACGCAGTATTTT. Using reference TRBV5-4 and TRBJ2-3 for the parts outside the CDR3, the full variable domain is ETGVTQSPTHLIKTRGQQVTLRCSSQSGHNTVSWYQQALGQGPQFIFQYYREEENGRGNFPPRFSGLQFPNYSSELNVNALELDDSALYLCASSLAGSTDTQYFGPGTRLTVL.

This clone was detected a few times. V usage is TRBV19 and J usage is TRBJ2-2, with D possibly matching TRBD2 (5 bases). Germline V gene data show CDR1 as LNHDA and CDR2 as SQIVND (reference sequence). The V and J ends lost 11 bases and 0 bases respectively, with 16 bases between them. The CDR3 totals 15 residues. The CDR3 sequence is CAVQGGRTNTGELFF. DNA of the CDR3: TGTGCCGTCCAAGGCGGGCGAACGAACACCGGGGAGCTGTTTTTT.

The CDR3 reads CAWRLIPADTGELFF. Here the CDR3 DNA reads TGTGCCTGGCGCCTGATCCCGGCGGACACCGGGGAGCTGTTTTTT. The gene calls are TRBV30 and TRBJ2-2; no clear D. CDR1 is GTSNPN, CDR2 SVGIG, per germline (reference sequence). This CDR3 is 15 amino acids long. Trimming removed 5 bases from V and 3 bases from J, with 16 bases in between.

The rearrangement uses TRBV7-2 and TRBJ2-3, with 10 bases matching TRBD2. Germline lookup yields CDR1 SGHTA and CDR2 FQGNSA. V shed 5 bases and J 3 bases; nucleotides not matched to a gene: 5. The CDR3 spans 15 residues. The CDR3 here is CASSVLAGVTDTQYF. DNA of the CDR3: TGTGCCAGCAGCGTGCTAGCGGGGGTTACAGATACGCAGTATTTT. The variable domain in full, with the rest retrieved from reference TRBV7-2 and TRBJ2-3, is GAGVSQSPSNKVTEKGKDVELRCDPISGHTALYWYRQSLGQGLEFLIYFQGNSAPDKSGLPSDRFSAERTGGSVSTLTIQRTQQEDSAVYLCASSVLAGVTDTQYFGPGTRLTVL.

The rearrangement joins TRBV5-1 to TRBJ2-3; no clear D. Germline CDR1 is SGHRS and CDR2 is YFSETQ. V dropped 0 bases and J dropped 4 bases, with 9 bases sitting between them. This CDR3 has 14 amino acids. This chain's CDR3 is CASSLGASPDTQYF. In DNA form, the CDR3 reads TGCGCCAGCAGCTTGGGGGCGTCCCCAGATACGCAGTATTTT.

CDR3 in amino acids: CASSLALQETQYF. The DNA for the CDR3 is TGCGCCAGCAGCTTGGCCTTGCAAGAGACCCAGTACTTC. The rearrangement uses TRBV5-1 and TRBJ2-5; D ambiguous. The V end was cut by 0 bases, the J end by 2 bases, with 5 bases between. CDR3 length: 13 amino acids. From germline, CDR1 is SGHRS and CDR2 YFSETQ.

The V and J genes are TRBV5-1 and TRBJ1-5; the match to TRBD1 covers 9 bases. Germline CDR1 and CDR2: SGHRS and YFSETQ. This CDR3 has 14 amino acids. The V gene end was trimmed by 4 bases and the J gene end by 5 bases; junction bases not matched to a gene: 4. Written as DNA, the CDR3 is TGCGCCAGCAGCGTGGGACAGGGTGATCAGCCCCAGCATTTT. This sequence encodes CASSVGQGDQPQHF.

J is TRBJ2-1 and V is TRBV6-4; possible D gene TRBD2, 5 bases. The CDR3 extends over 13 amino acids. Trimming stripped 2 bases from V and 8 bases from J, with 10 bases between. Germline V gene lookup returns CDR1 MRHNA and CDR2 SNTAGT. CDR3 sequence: CASSDALEDEQFF. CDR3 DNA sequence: TGTGCCAGCAGTGACGCGTTGGAGGATGAGCAGTTCTTC.

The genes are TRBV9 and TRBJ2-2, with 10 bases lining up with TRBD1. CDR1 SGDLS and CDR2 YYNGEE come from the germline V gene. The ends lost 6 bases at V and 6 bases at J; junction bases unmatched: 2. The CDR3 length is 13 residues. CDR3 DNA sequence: TGTGCCAGCACCGGACAGGGGGCCGGGGAGCTGTTTTTT. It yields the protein CASTGQGAGELFF.

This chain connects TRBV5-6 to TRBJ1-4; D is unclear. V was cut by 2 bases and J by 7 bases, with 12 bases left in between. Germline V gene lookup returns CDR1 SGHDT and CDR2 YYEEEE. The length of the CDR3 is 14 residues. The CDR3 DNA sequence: TGTGCCAGCAGCTTTGACCGGGTCGGTGAAAAACTGTTTTTT. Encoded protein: CASSFDRVGEKLFF.

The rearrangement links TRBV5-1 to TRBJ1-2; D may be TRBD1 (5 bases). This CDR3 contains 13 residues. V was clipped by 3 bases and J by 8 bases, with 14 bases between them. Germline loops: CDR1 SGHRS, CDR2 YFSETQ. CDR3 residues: CASSSKEGKGYTF. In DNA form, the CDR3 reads TGCGCCAGCAGCTCGAAGGAGGGGAAGGGCTACACCTTC.

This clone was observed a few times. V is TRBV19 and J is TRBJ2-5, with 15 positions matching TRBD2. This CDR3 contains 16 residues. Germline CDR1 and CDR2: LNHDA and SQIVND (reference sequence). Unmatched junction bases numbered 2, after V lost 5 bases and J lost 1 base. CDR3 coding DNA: TGTGCCAGTAGTCCGGGACTAGCGGGGGGCCAAGAGACCCAGTACTTC. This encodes CASSPGLAGGQETQYF. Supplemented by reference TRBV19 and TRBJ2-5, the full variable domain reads DGGITQSPKYLFRKEGQNVTLSCEQNLNHDAMYWYRQDPGQGLRLIYYSQIVNDFQKGDIAEGYSVSREKKESFPLTVTSAQKNPTAFYLCASSPGLAGGQETQYFGPGTRLLVL.

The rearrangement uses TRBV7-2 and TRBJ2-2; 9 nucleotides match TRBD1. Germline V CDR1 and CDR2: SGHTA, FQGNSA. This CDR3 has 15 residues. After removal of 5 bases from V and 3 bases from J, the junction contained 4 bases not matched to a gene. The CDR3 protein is CASSRDRVDTGELFF. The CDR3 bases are TGTGCCAGCAGCAGGGACAGGGTGGACACCGGGGAGCTGTTTTTT.

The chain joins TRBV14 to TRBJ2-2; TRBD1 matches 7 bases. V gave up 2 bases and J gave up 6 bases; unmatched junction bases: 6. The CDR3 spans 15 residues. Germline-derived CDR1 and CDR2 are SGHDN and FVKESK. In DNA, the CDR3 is TGTGCCAGCAGCCAAACGACAGGGAAGGCCGGGGAGCTGTTTTTT. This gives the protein CASSQTTGKAGELFF. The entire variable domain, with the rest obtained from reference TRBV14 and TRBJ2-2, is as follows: EAGVTQFPSHSVIEKGQTVTLRCDPISGHDNLYWYRRVMGKEIKFLLHFVKESKQDESGMPNNRFLAERTGGTYSTLKVQPAELEDSGVYFCASSQTTGKAGELFFGEGSRLTVL.

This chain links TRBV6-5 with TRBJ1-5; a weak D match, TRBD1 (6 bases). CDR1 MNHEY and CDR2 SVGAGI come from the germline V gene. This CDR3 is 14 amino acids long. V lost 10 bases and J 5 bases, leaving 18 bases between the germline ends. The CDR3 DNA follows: TGTGCCACCTCCACCTCGGCAGGGGATCAGCCCCAGCATTTT. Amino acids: CATSTSAGDQPQHF.

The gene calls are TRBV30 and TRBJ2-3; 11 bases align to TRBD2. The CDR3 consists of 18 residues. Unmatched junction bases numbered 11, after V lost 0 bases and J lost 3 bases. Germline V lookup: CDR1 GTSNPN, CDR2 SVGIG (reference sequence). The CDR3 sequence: CAWSVSVSGGARTDTQYF. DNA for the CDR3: TGTGCCTGGAGTGTATCGGTTAGCGGGGGGGCAAGGACAGATACGCAGTATTTT.

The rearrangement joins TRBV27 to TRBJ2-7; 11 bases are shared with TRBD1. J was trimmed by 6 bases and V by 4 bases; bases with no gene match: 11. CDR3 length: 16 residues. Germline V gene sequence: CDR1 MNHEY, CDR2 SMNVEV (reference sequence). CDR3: CASSSPPSGTGGEQYF. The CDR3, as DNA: TGTGCCAGCAGTTCCCCTCCCTCCGGGACAGGGGGCGAGCAGTACTTC.

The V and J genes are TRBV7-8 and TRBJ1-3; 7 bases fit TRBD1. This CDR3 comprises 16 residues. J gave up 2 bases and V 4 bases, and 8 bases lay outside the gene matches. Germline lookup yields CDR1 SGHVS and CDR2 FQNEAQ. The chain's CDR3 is CASSSTGTEAGNTIYF. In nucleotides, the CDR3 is TGTGCCAGCAGCTCGACCGGGACAGAGGCTGGAAACACCATATATTTT.

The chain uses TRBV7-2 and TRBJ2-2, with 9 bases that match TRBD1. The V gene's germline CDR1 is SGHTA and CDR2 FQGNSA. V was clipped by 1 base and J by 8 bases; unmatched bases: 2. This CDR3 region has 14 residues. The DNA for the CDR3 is TGTGCCAGCAGCTTAGACAGGGGGCGTGGGGAGCTGTTTTTT. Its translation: CASSLDRGRGELFF.